A single sample is the source of the 2 T cell receptor beta chains below, sequenced in a study of OX40 agonist ivuxolimab in advanced cancers. Generated by immunoSEQ multiplex PCR, the TCRdb table keeps only in-frame clones and is missing some. The profile shows tens of thousands of clones, about nine tenths of them singletons. The sample in question was CD4+ or CD8+ T cells sorted from blood, obtained in a trial of the OX40 agonist ivuxolimab. These receptors came from an adult with an advanced solid tumor such as melanoma, head and neck, liver or kidney cancer.

V usage is TRBV6-6 and J usage is TRBJ2-2; a weak D match, TRBD2 (5 bases). V was cut by 7 bases and J by 2 bases, with 17 bases left in between. The CDR3 is 16 amino acids. The germline CDR1 and CDR2 sequences are MNHNY and SVGAGI (reference sequence). CDR3 bases: TGTGCCAGCACCTCCCTGAAGGACTTAAACACCGGGGAGCTGTTTTTT. It encodes CASTSLKDLNTGELFF.

On this clone itself: The sample has other DNA sequences that encode this CDR3 too. This CDR3 is CAISEGGAGKETQYF. The CDR3 region has the DNA TGTGCCATCAGTGAAGGGGGCGCGGGGAAAGAGACCCAGTACTTC. This chain uses TRBV10-3 with TRBJ2-5; TRBD1 is a possible D gene (7 bases). V was trimmed by 3 bases and J by 3 bases, leaving 14 bases between them. The CDR3 loop spans 15 amino acids. CDR1 is ENHRY and CDR2 is SYGVKD in the germline V gene.